Below, 9 T cell receptor beta chains from the same sample are listed, as sequenced in a study of T cell responses to AZD1222 COVID-19 vaccine. Sequencing used immunoSEQ multiplex PCR; TCRdb keeps in-frame clones, though not all of them. The data contain more than 150,000 clones, roughly 92% of them singletons. The starting material was peripheral blood, obtained on day 0 of AZD1222 vaccination. The receptor source for this set is an adult in good health.

This chain uses TRBV7-8 with TRBJ2-7; 7 bases are shared with TRBD2. The length of the CDR3 is 15 residues. The ends lost 3 bases at V and 2 bases at J; junction bases unmatched: 7. Germline lookup yields CDR1 SGHVS and CDR2 FQNEAQ. CDR3 DNA sequence: TGTGCCAGCAGCTTTGAAGCGGGAACGGCCTACGAGCAGTACTTC. Translating it yields CASSFEAGTAYEQYF.

This rearrangement joins TRBV12-3 or TRBV12-4 to TRBJ2-7; perhaps TRBD1 as D (5 bases). The CDR3 has 13 residues. Trimming left V 2 bases short and J 6 bases short, with 11 bases between. Written as DNA, the CDR3 is TGTGCCAGCAGTTTACAGGGAAAAGGCGAGCAGTACGTC. Translated: CASSLQGKGEQYV.

The chain combines TRBV5-3 with TRBJ2-3, with 8 bases identical to TRBD2. TRBV5-3 is designated an ORF whose function remains uncertain. The CDR3 runs 17 residues. V lost 4 bases to trimming and J lost 8 bases; unmatched junction nucleotides: 18. Here the CDR3 DNA reads TGTGCCAGAAGCCCCACTGCGGCGGGGGGCGGCGAGGGTACGCAGTATTTT. It is translated as CARSPTAAGGGEGTQYF.

J is TRBJ2-2 and V is TRBV3-1 (or the pseudogene TRBV3-2), with 16 bases identical to TRBD2. The V gene's germline CDR1 is LGHDT and CDR2 YNNKEL (reference sequence). The CDR3 spans 20 residues. With 5 bases clipped from V and 5 bases from J, the junction kept 14 bases outside the gene matches. In DNA form, the CDR3 reads TGTGCCAGCAGCGCTTTCACCGGGACTAGCGGGAGGGCCTATACCGGGGAGCTGTTTTTT. Encoded protein: CASSAFTGTSGRAYTGELFF.

In this sample, this clone turned up once. The V gene is TRBV3-1 (or the pseudogene TRBV3-2), the J gene TRBJ1-1, with a possible D match to TRBD1 (5 bases). This CDR3 contains 14 residues. Between the trimmed V and J ends, which lost 3 bases and 1 base, there was a span of 9 bases. Germline CDR1 reads LGHDT; CDR2 reads YNNKEL (reference sequence). The CDR3 coding sequence is TGTGCCAGCAGCCACAGAGGGGCGAACACTGAAGCTTTCTTT. As protein: CASSHRGANTEAFF.

The chain is built from TRBV5-1 and TRBJ2-4, with TRBD2 as a possible D gene (6 bases). The CDR3 is 14 residues long. CDR1 is SGHRS, CDR2 YFSETQ, per germline. Trimming took off 1 base at V and 3 bases at J, with 8 bases between the two ends. The CDR3 DNA is TGCGCCAGCAGCTTGTCTAGCGACAAAAACATTCAGTACTTC. This encodes CASSLSSDKNIQYF.

This chain links TRBV7-9 with TRBJ1-2; perhaps TRBD1 as D (6 bases). The CDR3 has 14 amino acids. Germline V gives CDR1 SEHNR, CDR2 FQNEAQ (reference sequence). The germline V and J ends were trimmed by 4 bases and 6 bases, with 15 bases remaining between them. CDR3 sequence reads: CASSSITGRNGYTF. CDR3 in DNA: TGTGCCAGCAGCTCGATAACAGGGAGGAATGGCTACACCTTC.

CDR3 loop: CASSWGAMNTEAFF. The CDR3 DNA is TGCGCCAGCAGCTGGGGGGCAATGAACACTGAAGCTTTCTTT. The gene calls are TRBV5-1 and TRBJ1-1; tentatively, D is TRBD1 (6 bases). CDR3 length: 14 residues. The germline gives CDR1 SGHRS, CDR2 YFSETQ. Trimming took 3 bases from V and 0 from J, leaving 9 bases between them.

The chain couples TRBV6-5 to TRBJ1-6; tentative D call: TRBD1 (6 bases). V was clipped by 2 bases and J by 7 bases, with 15 bases between them. CDR1 is MNHEY and CDR2 is SVGAGI in the germline V gene. CDR3 size: 16 residues. DNA for the CDR3: TGTGCCAGCAGTTACGCGTGGAGGGGGGTCAATTCACCCCTCCACTTT. Residues: CASSYAWRGVNSPLHF.